This entry describes one TCR beta chain. Its antigen is undetermined. Sequenced by immunoSEQ multiplex PCR; TCRdb stores in-frame clones only, minus some. The table has about 30,000 clones, approximately 93% seen once. This sample was included in a study of T cell responses to AZD1222 COVID-19 vaccine. This CDR3 region has 12 residues. Trimming took 4 bases from V and 10 from J, leaving 12 bases between them. Germline CDR1 and CDR2: SGDLS and YYNGEE. Study-wide findings and caveats: Vaccine-associated CD4 TCRs spanned spike, dominant at 160-218 and 743-854. The sample set comprised mostly white British donors with more females, and clonal diversity was possibly underestimated. Reportedly, nearly half the spike-specific TCRs target unmutated variant regions.

The sequencing used peripheral blood, collected on day 0 of AZD1222 vaccination. The V gene is TRBV9, the J gene TRBJ1-3; D is possibly TRBD1 (5 bases). This receptor was obtained from an adult in good health. CDR3 coding DNA: TGTGCCAGCAGCACCTACAGGAAGACCATATATTTT. Translating it yields CASSTYRKTIYF. Filled out from reference TRBV9 and TRBJ1-3, the complete variable domain reads DSGVTQTPKHLITATGQRVTLRCSPRSGDLSVYWYQQSLDQGLQFLIQYYNGEERAKGNILERFSAQQFPDLHSELNLSSLELGDSALYFCASSTYRKTIYFGEGSWLTVV.